A single sample is the source of the 8 T cell receptor beta chains below, sequenced in a study of identical twins (dated by TCRdb to 2016 to 2017). The library was generated by 5' RACE. For sequencing, an Illumina HiSeq 2000 was employed. TCRdb took the public reads, trimmed them with fastp at Q25, ran MiXCR for clone calling and kept in-frame beta chains. Identical CDR3 proteins give one entry, which carries the most common genes and DNA. This sample is represented by 690,000 or so distinct CDR3 sequences; less than 7% of them were singletons. The ten top clones hold 1.5% to 2% of the sample. Input material: naive T cells sorted from blood. The cell subset or site label corresponds to: cells isolated with a human naive T-cell isolation kit. These receptors originate from a young man in good health.

The chain links TRBV6-2 or TRBV6-3 to TRBJ2-3; TRBD2 matches at 12 bases. The ends lost 5 bases at V and 3 bases at J; junction bases unmatched: 6. CDR1 is MNHEY, CDR2 SVGEGT, per germline. The CDR3 has 16 amino acids. CDR3 bases: TGTGCCAGCAGTCCGCGGACTAGCGGGATAACAGATACGCAGTATTTT. Residues: CASSPRTSGITDTQYF.

The chain has TRBV28 and TRBJ2-7; 9 nucleotides align to TRBD1. Losses at the gene ends were 7 bases for V and 7 bases for J; bases not matched to a gene: 14. Germline V gene sequence: CDR1 MDHEN, CDR2 SYDVKM. The CDR3 totals 15 residues. CDR3 DNA sequence: TGTGCCAGCAAGATTCCCGGGACAGGGCGTCAAGAGCAGTACTTC. Amino acids: CASKIPGTGRQEQYF.

This clonotype has only a few counts. CDR3: CASSPRAPQWTGANVLTF. In nucleotides, the CDR3 is TGTGCCAGCAGCCCCAGAGCCCCGCAGTGGACTGGGGCCAACGTCCTGACTTTC. The V gene is TRBV6-2 or TRBV6-3, the J gene TRBJ2-6, with D unresolved. The CDR3 is 18 amino acids. Germline CDR1 and CDR2: MNHEY and SVGEGT. With 6 bases removed from V and 2 bases from J, the gap between germline ends came to 20 bases.

This clonotype was found a few times. This chain joins TRBV4-1 and TRBJ2-7; 8 nucleotides match TRBD2. V was pared by 2 bases and J by 6 bases, with 9 bases of the junction left unmatched. The V gene's germline CDR1 is MGHRA and CDR2 YSYEKL. The CDR3 runs 15 residues. In DNA, the CDR3 is TGCGCCAGCAGCCAATTTGCGGGAGGTTTGGGCGAGCAGTACGTC. Amino acid sequence: CASSQFAGGLGEQYV.

Only a few counts were recorded for this clonotype. This rearrangement joins TRBV11-2 to TRBJ1-5; D unresolved. Germline V gene data show CDR1 as SGHAT and CDR2 as FQNNGV. V dropped 6 bases and J dropped 3 bases, with 9 bases sitting between them. CDR3 size: 13 residues. CDR3 DNA sequence: TGTGCCAGCAGACCCGACCACAATCAGCCCCAGCATTTT. Its translation: CASRPDHNQPQHF. The full variable domain, in which reference TRBV11-2 and TRBJ1-5 provide the parts outside the CDR3, is EAGVAQSPRYKIIEKRQSVAFWCNPISGHATLYWYQQILGQGPKLLIQFQNNGVVDDSQLPKDRFSAERLKGVDSTLKIQPAKLEDSAVYLCASRPDHNQPQHFGDGTRLSIL.

This clonotype was observed a few times. The gene calls are TRBV11-2 and TRBJ1-5; 8 nucleotides line up with TRBD1. Germline trimming cut 2 bases from V and 4 bases from J; bases unmatched to any gene: 4. The CDR3 is 15 residues long. Germline assignment: CDR1 SGHAT and CDR2 FQNNGV. The DNA for the CDR3 is TGTGCCAGCAGCTTAAGACAGGGGCAGAATCAGCCCCAGCATTTT. Translated: CASSLRQGQNQPQHF. Full variable domain (rest looked up from reference TRBV11-2 and TRBJ1-5): EAGVAQSPRYKIIEKRQSVAFWCNPISGHATLYWYQQILGQGPKLLIQFQNNGVVDDSQLPKDRFSAERLKGVDSTLKIQPAKLEDSAVYLCASSLRQGQNQPQHFGDGTRLSIL.

The V and J genes are TRBV20-1 and TRBJ2-7; D might be TRBD2 (6 bases). CDR3 length equals 13 residues. Germline V gives CDR1 DFQATT, CDR2 SNEGSKA (reference sequence). Trimming removed 6 bases at V and 3 bases at J, with 15 bases between. DNA for the CDR3: TGCAGTGCATCCATCCCGGGAGTCTACGAGCAGTACGTC. Its translation: CSASIPGVYEQYV.

This chain links TRBV24-1 with TRBJ2-5; a possible D gene is TRBD1 (6 bases). The V end was cut by 1 base, the J end by 7 bases, with 6 bases between. The CDR3 has 12 amino acids. CDR1 is KGHDR and CDR2 is SFDVKD in the germline V gene. CDR3 loop: CATSDLGGTQYF. In DNA, the CDR3 is TGTGCCACCAGTGATTTAGGGGGGACCCAGTACTTC.